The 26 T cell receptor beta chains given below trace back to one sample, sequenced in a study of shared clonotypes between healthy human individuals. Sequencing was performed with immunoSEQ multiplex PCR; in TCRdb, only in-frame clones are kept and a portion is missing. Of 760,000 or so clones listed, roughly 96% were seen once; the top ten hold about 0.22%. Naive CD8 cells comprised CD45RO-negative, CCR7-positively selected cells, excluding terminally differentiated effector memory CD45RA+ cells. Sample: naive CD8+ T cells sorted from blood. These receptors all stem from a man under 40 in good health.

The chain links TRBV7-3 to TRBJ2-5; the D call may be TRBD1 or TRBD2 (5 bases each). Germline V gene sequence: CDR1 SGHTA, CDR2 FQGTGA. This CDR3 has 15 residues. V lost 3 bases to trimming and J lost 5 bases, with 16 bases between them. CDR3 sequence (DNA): TGTGCCAGCAGCTTCGGGGCGACAAAGGGGGAGACCCAGTACTTC. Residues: CASSFGATKGETQYF.

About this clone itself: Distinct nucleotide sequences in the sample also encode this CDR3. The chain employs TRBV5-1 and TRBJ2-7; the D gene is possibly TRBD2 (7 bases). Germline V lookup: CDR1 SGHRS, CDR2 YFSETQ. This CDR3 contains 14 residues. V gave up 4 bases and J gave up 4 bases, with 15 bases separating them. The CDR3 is CASSPGGGAYEQYF. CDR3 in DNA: TGCGCCAGCAGCCCCGGCGGGGGCGCGTACGAGCAGTACTTC.

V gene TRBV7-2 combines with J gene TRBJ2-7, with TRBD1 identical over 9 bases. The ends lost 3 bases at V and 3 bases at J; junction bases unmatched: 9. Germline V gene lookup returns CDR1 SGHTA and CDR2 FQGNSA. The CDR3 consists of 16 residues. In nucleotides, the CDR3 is TGTGCCAGCAGCTTCAAGGGACAGGGATTCGACTACGAGCAGTACTTC. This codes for CASSFKGQGFDYEQYF.

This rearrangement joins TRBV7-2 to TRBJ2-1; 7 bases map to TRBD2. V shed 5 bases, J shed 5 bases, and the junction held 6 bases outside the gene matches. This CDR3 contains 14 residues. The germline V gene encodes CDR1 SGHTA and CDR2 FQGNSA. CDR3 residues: CASSPWGGDNEQFF. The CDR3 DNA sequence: TGTGCCAGCAGCCCCTGGGGAGGGGACAATGAGCAGTTCTTC.

The DNA for the CDR3 is TGTGCCAGCAGCGGCCGACAGACAGGGATGGGTGAAAAACTGTTTTTT. Its protein product is CASSGRQTGMGEKLFF. The chain uses TRBV11-2 and TRBJ1-4; 7 nucleotides align to TRBD1. Losses at the gene ends were 5 bases for V and 7 bases for J; bases not matched to a gene: 13. This CDR3 comprises 16 residues. Germline V lookup: CDR1 SGHAT, CDR2 FQNNGV.

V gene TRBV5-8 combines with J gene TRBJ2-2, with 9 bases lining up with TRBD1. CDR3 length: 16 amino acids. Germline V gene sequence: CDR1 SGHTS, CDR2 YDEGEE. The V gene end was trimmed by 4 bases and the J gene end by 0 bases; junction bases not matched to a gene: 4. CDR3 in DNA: TGTGCCAGCAGCGACCGGGACAGGGCGAACACCGGGGAGCTGTTTTTT. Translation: CASSDRDRANTGELFF.

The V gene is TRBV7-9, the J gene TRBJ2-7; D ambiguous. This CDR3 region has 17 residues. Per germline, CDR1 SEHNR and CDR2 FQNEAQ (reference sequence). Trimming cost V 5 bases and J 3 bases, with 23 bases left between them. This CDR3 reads CASSPRHDSIDNYEQYF. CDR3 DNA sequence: TGTGCCAGCAGCCCGCGTCATGACTCCATCGACAACTACGAGCAGTACTTC.

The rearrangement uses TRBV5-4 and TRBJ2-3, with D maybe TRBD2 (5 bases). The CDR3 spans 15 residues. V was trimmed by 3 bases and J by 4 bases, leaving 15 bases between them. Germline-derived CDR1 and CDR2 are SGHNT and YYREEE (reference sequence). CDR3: CASSWAVGSPDTQYF. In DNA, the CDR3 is TGTGCCAGCAGCTGGGCGGTGGGGAGCCCAGATACGCAGTATTTT.

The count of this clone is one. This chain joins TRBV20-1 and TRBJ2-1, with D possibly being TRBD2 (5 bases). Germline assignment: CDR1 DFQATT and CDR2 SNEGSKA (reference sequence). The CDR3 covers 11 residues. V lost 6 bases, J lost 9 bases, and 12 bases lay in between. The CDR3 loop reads CSASRGVEQFF. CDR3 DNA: TGCAGTGCCTCACGGGGTGTTGAGCAGTTCTTC.

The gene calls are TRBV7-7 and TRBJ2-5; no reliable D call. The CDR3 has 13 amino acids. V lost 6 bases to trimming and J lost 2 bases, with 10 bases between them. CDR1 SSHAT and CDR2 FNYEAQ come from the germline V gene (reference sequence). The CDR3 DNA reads TGTGCCAGCAGTTATATGACGCAAGAGACCCAGTACTTC. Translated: CASSYMTQETQYF.

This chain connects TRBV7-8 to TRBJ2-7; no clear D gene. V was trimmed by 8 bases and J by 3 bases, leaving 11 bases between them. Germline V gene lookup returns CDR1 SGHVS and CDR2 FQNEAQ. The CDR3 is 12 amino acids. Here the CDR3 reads CASLGRFYEQYF. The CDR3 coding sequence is TGTGCCAGCCTTGGGCGGTTCTACGAGCAGTACTTC. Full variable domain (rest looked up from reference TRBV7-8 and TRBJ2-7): GAGVSQSPRYKVAKRGQDVALRCDPISGHVSLFWYQQALGQGPEFLTYFQNEAQLDKSGLPSDRFFAERPEGSVSTLKIQRTQQEDSAVYLCASLGRFYEQYFGPGTRLTVT.

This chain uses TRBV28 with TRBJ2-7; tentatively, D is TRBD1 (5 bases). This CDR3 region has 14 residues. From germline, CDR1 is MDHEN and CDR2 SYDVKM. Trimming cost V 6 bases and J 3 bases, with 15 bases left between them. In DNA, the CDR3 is TGTGCCAGCAGATTAGTCCAGGGCCACTACGAGCAGTACTTC. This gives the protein CASRLVQGHYEQYF. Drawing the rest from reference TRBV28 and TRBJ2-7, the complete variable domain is DVKVTQSSRYLVKRTGEKVFLECVQDMDHENMFWYRQDPGLGLRLIYFSYDVKMKEKGDIPEGYSVSREKKERFSLILESASTNQTSMYLCASRLVQGHYEQYFGPGTRLTVT.

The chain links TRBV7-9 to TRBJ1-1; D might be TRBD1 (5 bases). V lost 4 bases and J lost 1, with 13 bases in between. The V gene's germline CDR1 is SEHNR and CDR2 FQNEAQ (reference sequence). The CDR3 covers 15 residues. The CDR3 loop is CASSSFAGGNTEAFF. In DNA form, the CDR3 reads TGTGCCAGCAGCTCCTTTGCGGGGGGGAACACTGAAGCTTTCTTT.

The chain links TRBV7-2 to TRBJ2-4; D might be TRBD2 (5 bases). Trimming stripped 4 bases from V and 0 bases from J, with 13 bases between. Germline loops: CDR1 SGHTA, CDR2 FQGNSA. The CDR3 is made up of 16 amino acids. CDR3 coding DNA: TGTGCCAGCAGCTCCCCAGCGGAACTAGCCAAAAACATTCAGTACTTC. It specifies CASSSPAELAKNIQYF.

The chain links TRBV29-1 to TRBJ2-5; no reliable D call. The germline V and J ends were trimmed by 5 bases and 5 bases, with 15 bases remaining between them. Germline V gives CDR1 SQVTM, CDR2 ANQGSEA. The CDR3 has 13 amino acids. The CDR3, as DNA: TGCAGCGTTCTAGGAGAAGCAAGGGAGACCCAGTACTTC. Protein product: CSVLGEARETQYF.

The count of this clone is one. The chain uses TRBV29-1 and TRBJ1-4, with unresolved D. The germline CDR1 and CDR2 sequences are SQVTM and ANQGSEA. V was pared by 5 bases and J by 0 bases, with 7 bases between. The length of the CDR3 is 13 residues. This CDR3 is CSVCLATNEKLFF. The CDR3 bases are TGCAGCGTTTGTCTTGCAACTAATGAAAAACTGTTTTTT.

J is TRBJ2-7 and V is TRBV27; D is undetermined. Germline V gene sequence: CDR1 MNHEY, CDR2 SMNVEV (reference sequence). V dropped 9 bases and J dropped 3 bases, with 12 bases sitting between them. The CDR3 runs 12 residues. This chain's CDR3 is CASGPSGYEQYF. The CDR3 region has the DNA TGTGCCAGTGGCCCGTCGGGCTACGAGCAGTACTTC.

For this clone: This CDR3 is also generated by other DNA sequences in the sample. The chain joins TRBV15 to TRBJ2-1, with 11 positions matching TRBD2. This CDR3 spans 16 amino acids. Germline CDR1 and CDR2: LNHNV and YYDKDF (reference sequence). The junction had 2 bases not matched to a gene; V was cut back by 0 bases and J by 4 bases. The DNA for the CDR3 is TGTGCCACCAGCAGAGATCGACTAGCGGGATACAATGAGCAGTTCTTC. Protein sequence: CATSRDRLAGYNEQFF.

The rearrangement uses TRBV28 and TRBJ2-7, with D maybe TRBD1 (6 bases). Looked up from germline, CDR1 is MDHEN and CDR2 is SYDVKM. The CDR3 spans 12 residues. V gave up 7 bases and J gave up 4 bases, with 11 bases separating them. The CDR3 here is CASTPGVYEQYF. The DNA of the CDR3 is TGTGCCAGCACCCCAGGGGTATACGAGCAGTACTTC. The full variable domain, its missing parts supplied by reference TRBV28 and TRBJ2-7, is DVKVTQSSRYLVKRTGEKVFLECVQDMDHENMFWYRQDPGLGLRLIYFSYDVKMKEKGDIPEGYSVSREKKERFSLILESASTNQTSMYLCASTPGVYEQYFGPGTRLTVT.

The CDR3 is CASSAGLAGREQFF. The CDR3 region has the DNA TGTGCCAGCAGTGCGGGACTAGCGGGACGAGAGCAGTTCTTC. The rearrangement uses TRBV27 and TRBJ2-1, with 13 bases that match TRBD2. Looked up from germline, CDR1 is MNHEY and CDR2 is SMNVEV (reference sequence). V lost 5 bases, J lost 10 bases, and 5 bases stayed unmatched. The CDR3 extends over 14 amino acids.

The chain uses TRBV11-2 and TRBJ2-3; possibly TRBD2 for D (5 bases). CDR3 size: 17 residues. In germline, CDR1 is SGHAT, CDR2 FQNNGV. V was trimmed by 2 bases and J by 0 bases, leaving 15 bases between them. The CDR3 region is CASSLSPRGRSTDTQYF. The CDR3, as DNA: TGTGCCAGCAGCTTATCCCCTCGAGGGAGAAGCACAGATACGCAGTATTTT.

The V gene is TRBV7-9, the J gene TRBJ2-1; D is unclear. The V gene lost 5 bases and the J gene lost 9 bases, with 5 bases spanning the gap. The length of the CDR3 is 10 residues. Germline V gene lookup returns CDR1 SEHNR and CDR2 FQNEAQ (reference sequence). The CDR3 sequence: CASSQFEQFF. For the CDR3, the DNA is TGTGCCAGCAGCCAGTTTGAGCAGTTCTTC. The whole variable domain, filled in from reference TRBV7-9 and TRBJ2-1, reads DTGVSQNPRHKITKRGQNVTFRCDPISEHNRLYWYRQTLGQGPEFLTYFQNEAQLEKSRLLSDRFSAERPKGSFSTLEIQRTEQGDSAMYLCASSQFEQFFGPGTRLTVL.

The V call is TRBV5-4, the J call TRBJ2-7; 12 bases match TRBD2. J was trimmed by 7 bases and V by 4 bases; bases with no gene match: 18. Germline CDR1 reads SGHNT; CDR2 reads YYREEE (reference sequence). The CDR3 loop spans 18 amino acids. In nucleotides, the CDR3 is TGTGCCAGCAGCGGGTGGTCGCTAGCGGGAGGGTTGGCGCCAGAGCAGTACTTC. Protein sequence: CASSGWSLAGGLAPEQYF.

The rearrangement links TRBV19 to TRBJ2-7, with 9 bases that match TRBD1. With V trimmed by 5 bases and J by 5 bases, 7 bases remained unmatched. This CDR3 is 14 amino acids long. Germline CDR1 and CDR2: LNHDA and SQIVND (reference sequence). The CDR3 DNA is TGTGCCAGTAGTGTCCTGACAGGGGGGCACGAGCAGTACTTC. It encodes CASSVLTGGHEQYF.

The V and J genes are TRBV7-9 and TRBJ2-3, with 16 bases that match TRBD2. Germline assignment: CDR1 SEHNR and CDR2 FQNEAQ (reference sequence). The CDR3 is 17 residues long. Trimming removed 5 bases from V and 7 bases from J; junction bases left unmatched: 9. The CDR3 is CASSHGTSGRAPYTQYF. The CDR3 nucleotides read TGTGCCAGCAGCCATGGGACTAGCGGGAGGGCCCCCTATACGCAGTATTTT.

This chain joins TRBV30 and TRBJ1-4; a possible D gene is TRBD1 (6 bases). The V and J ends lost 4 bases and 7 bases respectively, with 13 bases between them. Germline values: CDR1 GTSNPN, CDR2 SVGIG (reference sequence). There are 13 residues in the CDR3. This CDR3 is CAWNGGLREKLFF. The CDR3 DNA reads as TGTGCCTGGAACGGGGGCCTTCGTGAAAAACTGTTTTTT.